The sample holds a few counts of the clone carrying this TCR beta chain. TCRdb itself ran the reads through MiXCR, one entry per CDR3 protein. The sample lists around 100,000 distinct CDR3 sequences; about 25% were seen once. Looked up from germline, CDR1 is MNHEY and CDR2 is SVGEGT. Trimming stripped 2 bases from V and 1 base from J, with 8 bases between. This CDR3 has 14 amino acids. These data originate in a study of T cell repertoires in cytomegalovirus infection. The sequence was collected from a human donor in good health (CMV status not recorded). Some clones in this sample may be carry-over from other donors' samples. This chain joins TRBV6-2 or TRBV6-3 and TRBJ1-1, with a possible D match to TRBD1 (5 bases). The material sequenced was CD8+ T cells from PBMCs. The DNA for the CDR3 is TGTGCCAGCAGTTACCCTGGACAGAACACTGAAGCTTTCTTT. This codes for CASSYPGQNTEAFF.